The clone carrying this T cell receptor beta chain has a count of ten or more. Antigen specificity is unknown. One base away lies a much larger clone, so this may be a sequencing read error. The CDR3 is made up of 12 amino acids. Per the germline V gene, CDR1 is DFQATT and CDR2 is SNEGSKA (reference sequence). The sample originates from a study of blood T cells in healthy people across ages. Study-level results: Versus aged donors, long-lived donors had higher diversity and more naive CD4+ cells. Donor CMV infection status was unknown, possibly confounding age-related changes in expanded clonotypes.

A second PCR of about 7 to 12 cycles used a sample-barcoded 5' primer and a J-beta primer mix. TCRdb processed the 5' RACE reads anew with MiXCR; each CDR3 protein has one entry. The data show hundreds of thousands of distinct CDR3 sequences, around 31% seen once. The rearrangement links TRBV20-1 to TRBJ2-7, with D possibly matching TRBD2 (7 bases). The receptor was isolated from a woman over 75 in good health. Sequencing was done on a sample of blood. This CDR3 reads CRAPGGRHEQYF. In nucleotides, the CDR3 is TGCAGGGCTCCGGGGGGCCGCCACGAGCAGTACTTC.